Listed here are 31 T cell receptor beta chains from one sample, sequenced in a study of T cell responses to AZD1222 COVID-19 vaccine. Repertoires were generated with immunoSEQ multiplex PCR, while TCRdb's copy carries only in-frame clones and drops some. The sample includes 130,000 to 150,000 clones, 89% of them seen just once. The specimen comprised peripheral blood, sampled on day 0 of AZD1222 vaccination. The source of these receptors is an adult in good health.

This chain joins TRBV3-1 (or the pseudogene TRBV3-2) and TRBJ1-2; a weak D match, TRBD1 (5 bases). Germline V gene sequence: CDR1 LGHDT, CDR2 YNNKEL (reference sequence). The CDR3 consists of 14 residues. Deletions cut 3 bases from V and 9 bases from J, with 17 bases between. The DNA of the CDR3 is TGTGCCAGCAGCCAGTATCGGGGGGGGATCAGCTACACCTTC. This encodes CASSQYRGGISYTF.

The chain is built from TRBV4-2 and TRBJ2-7; D gene unclear. CDR1 and CDR2 (germline): LGHNA, YNFKEQ. The V and J ends lost 1 base and 6 bases respectively, with 7 bases between them. This CDR3 has 12 residues. The CDR3 spells CASSQVDREQYF. For the CDR3, the DNA is TGTGCCAGCAGCCAAGTGGATCGCGAGCAGTACTTC.

The CDR3: CATSRDRRGMNTEAFF. The CDR3 DNA reads TGTGCCACCAGCAGAGATAGAAGGGGGATGAACACTGAAGCTTTCTTT. The chain has TRBV15 and TRBJ1-1, with D possibly matching TRBD1 (6 bases). Germline assignment: CDR1 LNHNV and CDR2 YYDKDF (reference sequence). This CDR3 is 16 amino acids long. V lost 0 bases to trimming and J lost 0 bases, with 11 bases between them. Full variable domain (missing parts from reference TRBV15 and TRBJ1-1): DAMVIQNPRYQVTQFGKPVTLSCSQTLNHNVMYWYQQKSSQAPKLLFHYYDKDFNNEADTPDNFQSRRPNTSFCFLDIRSPGLGDTAMYLCATSRDRRGMNTEAFFGQGTRLTVV.

The V call is TRBV7-2, the J call TRBJ1-3; unclear D gene. Germline values: CDR1 SGHTA, CDR2 FQGNSA. The CDR3 consists of 15 residues. Trimming took 0 bases from V and 0 from J, leaving 6 bases between them. CDR3 sequence reads: CASSLAGSSGNTIYF. CDR3 in DNA: TGTGCCAGCAGCTTAGCGGGGAGCTCTGGAAACACCATATATTTT.

CDR3 amino acids: CASSFSGQPQHF. The CDR3 DNA is TGTGCCAGCAGTTTTTCTGGGCAGCCCCAGCATTTT. The rearrangement links TRBV12-3 or TRBV12-4 to TRBJ1-5; D remains unclear. The CDR3 has 12 residues. Deletions cut 3 bases from V and 7 bases from J, with 7 bases between.

The chain links TRBV5-1 to TRBJ1-2, with no clear D. The CDR3 runs 13 residues. Germline-derived CDR1 and CDR2 are SGHRS and YFSETQ. The germline V and J ends were trimmed by 2 bases and 2 bases, with 7 bases remaining between them. CDR3 DNA: TGCGCCAGCAGCTTACAAGAAAACTATGGCTACACCTTC. It codes for CASSLQENYGYTF.

CDR3 coding DNA: TGTGCCAGCAAAGCAGGCAGACCCGCGAACACTGAAGCTTTCTTT. This sequence encodes CASKAGRPANTEAFF. This chain joins TRBV28 and TRBJ1-1, with unresolved D. V lost 7 bases to trimming and J lost 1 base, with 16 bases between them. The germline V gene has CDR1 MDHEN and CDR2 SYDVKM. CDR3 size: 15 residues.

The gene calls are TRBV7-7 and TRBJ2-1; D ambiguous. The CDR3 loop spans 15 amino acids. Germline CDR1 is SSHAT and CDR2 is FNYEAQ (reference sequence). The ends were cut back, 3 bases at V and 1 base at J, with 10 bases in the middle. The CDR3 coding sequence is TGTGCCAGCAGCTTGAGGTGGGGATCCTACAATGAGCAGTTCTTC. It is translated as CASSLRWGSYNEQFF.

V gene TRBV3-1 (or the pseudogene TRBV3-2) combines with J gene TRBJ1-5; D remains unclear. CDR3 size: 15 residues. The V gene lost 1 base and the J gene lost 3 bases, with 10 bases spanning the gap. Germline loops: CDR1 LGHDT, CDR2 YNNKEL (reference sequence). The CDR3 is CASSQGILYNQPQHF. The CDR3 nucleotides read TGTGCCAGCAGCCAAGGTATTCTTTACAATCAGCCCCAGCATTTT.

V and J are TRBV18 and TRBJ2-2; unclear D gene. CDR1 and CDR2 from the germline V gene are KGHSH and LQKENI. CDR3 size: 15 residues. V lost 2 bases and J 0 bases, leaving 7 bases between the germline ends. CDR3 sequence reads: CASSPSLANTGELFF. The CDR3 DNA follows: TGTGCCAGCTCACCATCTCTAGCGAACACCGGGGAGCTGTTTTTT.

The genes are TRBV9 and TRBJ2-7, with TRBD1 as a possible D gene (6 bases). The V gene lost 4 bases and the J gene lost 7 bases, with 18 bases spanning the gap. The V gene's germline CDR1 is SGDLS and CDR2 YYNGEE. This CDR3 has 14 residues. In DNA form, the CDR3 reads TGTGCCAGCAGCTTACTGGACAGTGCCTGGGAGCAGTACTTC. Protein product: CASSLLDSAWEQYF. The full variable domain, its missing parts supplied by reference TRBV9 and TRBJ2-7, is DSGVTQTPKHLITATGQRVTLRCSPRSGDLSVYWYQQSLDQGLQFLIQYYNGEERAKGNILERFSAQQFPDLHSELNLSSLELGDSALYFCASSLLDSAWEQYFGPGTRLTVT.

V is TRBV5-1 and J is TRBJ2-3; D perhaps matches TRBD1 (5 bases). Trimming left V 0 bases short and J 5 bases short, with 10 bases between. CDR3 length: 14 amino acids. Germline V lookup: CDR1 SGHRS, CDR2 YFSETQ. CDR3 nucleotide sequence: TGCGCCAGCAGCTTGGGGCAGGGCGGAGATACGCAGTATTTT. Amino acids: CASSLGQGGDTQYF.

The chain couples TRBV6-5 to TRBJ1-1; no clear D gene. The CDR3 is 13 amino acids. Germline values: CDR1 MNHEY, CDR2 SVGAGI. V lost 4 bases, J lost 3 bases, and 9 bases lay in between. The CDR3 reads CASSLEVDTEAFF. The DNA for the CDR3 is TGTGCCAGCAGTTTAGAAGTGGACACTGAAGCTTTCTTT.

The chain couples TRBV7-8 to TRBJ2-7; TRBD2 agrees at 13 bases. CDR3 length: 15 amino acids. J lost 2 bases, V lost 7 bases, and 5 bases had no gene match. The germline CDR1 and CDR2 sequences are SGHVS and FQNEAQ. The DNA for the CDR3 is TGTGCCAGCAACTTGGGACTAGCGGGAACCTACGAGCAGTACTTC. This gives the protein CASNLGLAGTYEQYF. Full variable domain (rest looked up from reference TRBV7-8 and TRBJ2-7): GAGVSQSPRYKVAKRGQDVALRCDPISGHVSLFWYQQALGQGPEFLTYFQNEAQLDKSGLPSDRFFAERPEGSVSTLKIQRTQQEDSAVYLCASNLGLAGTYEQYFGPGTRLTVT.

The rearrangement joins TRBV6-1 to TRBJ2-7, with 9 bases fitting TRBD2. The CDR3 extends over 16 amino acids. V shed 1 base, J shed 0 bases, and the junction held 4 bases outside the gene matches. Germline V CDR1 and CDR2: MNHNS, SASEGT. The CDR3, as DNA: TGTGCCAGCAGTGAAGGAGCGGGAGGTTCCTCCTACGAGCAGTACTTC. Protein sequence: CASSEGAGGSSYEQYF.

This clone was seen more than once but under ten times. The chain is built from TRBV5-1 and TRBJ1-4, with a possible D match to TRBD1 (5 bases). The CDR3 runs to 17 residues. The germline V gene has CDR1 SGHRS and CDR2 YFSETQ. Trimming removed 1 base at V and 0 bases at J, with 13 bases between. CDR3 nucleotide sequence: TGCGCCAGCAGCTTGAAATCTGAGGGGACAACTAATGAAAAACTGTTTTTT. As protein: CASSLKSEGTTNEKLFF.

The V gene is TRBV5-1, the J gene TRBJ2-2, with TRBD2 matching 14 bases. Germline CDR1 is SGHRS and CDR2 is YFSETQ. Germline trimming cut 4 bases from V and 6 bases from J; bases unmatched to any gene: 5. This CDR3 is built from 16 residues. CDR3 protein: CASSTGTSGSPGELFF. The CDR3 region has the DNA TGCGCCAGCAGCACCGGGACTAGCGGGAGTCCCGGGGAGCTGTTTTTT.

The chain carries TRBV2 and TRBJ1-1; D is uncertain. With 5 bases removed from V and 4 bases from J, the gap between germline ends came to 11 bases. Germline loops: CDR1 SNHLY, CDR2 FYNNEI. The CDR3 covers 13 residues. The CDR3: CASSPLSLTEAFF. The CDR3 DNA reads as TGTGCCAGCAGTCCCCTGTCGCTCACTGAAGCTTTCTTT. Full variable domain (outside the CDR3, taken from reference TRBV2 and TRBJ1-1): EPEVTQTPSHQVTQMGQEVILRCVPISNHLYFYWYRQILGQKVEFLVSFYNNEISEKSEIFDDQFSVERPDGSNFTLKIRSTKLEDSAMYFCASSPLSLTEAFFGQGTRLTVV.

The chain recombines TRBV7-9 with TRBJ1-3; TRBD1 aligns across 7 bases. V was clipped by 2 bases and J by 10 bases; unmatched bases: 11. CDR1 SEHNR and CDR2 FQNEAQ come from the germline V gene (reference sequence). The CDR3 covers 15 residues. Here the CDR3 DNA reads TGTGCCAGCAGCTTACAAGGGGGCAGTTTATCGACCATATATTTT. It encodes CASSLQGGSLSTIYF.

This clone was seen once. The rearrangement uses TRBV4-3 and TRBJ1-2, with D perhaps TRBD1 (6 bases). This CDR3 has 15 amino acids. Germline loops: CDR1 LGHNA, CDR2 YSLEER. Trimming shortened V by 4 bases and J by 1 base, and 13 bases separated the two germline ends. The DNA for the CDR3 is TGCGCCAGCAGCCCGACAGGCAGGGGTAACTATGGCTACACCTTC. Its protein product is CASSPTGRGNYGYTF.

This chain joins TRBV3-1 (or the pseudogene TRBV3-2) and TRBJ2-3, with 13 nucleotides matching TRBD2. The trim removed 1 base at V and 4 bases at J, leaving 5 bases unmatched. The CDR3 is made up of 17 amino acids. CDR1 is LGHDT, CDR2 YNNKEL, per germline (reference sequence). CDR3: CASSQVLLAGGADTQYF. DNA of the CDR3: TGTGCCAGCAGCCAAGTCCTACTAGCGGGAGGGGCAGATACGCAGTATTTT.

This sequence joins TRBV6-5 and TRBJ1-4; 10 nucleotides line up with TRBD1. The CDR3 loop spans 15 amino acids. Trimming removed 3 bases from V and 6 bases from J; junction bases left unmatched: 4. Germline V gives CDR1 MNHEY, CDR2 SVGAGI. The CDR3 region has the DNA TGTGCCAGCAGTTATGCGGGACAGGGGTATGAAAAACTGTTTTTT. This translates into CASSYAGQGYEKLFF.

The V call is TRBV4-3, the J call TRBJ2-7, with a tentative D call TRBD1 (7 bases). Germline V gene data show CDR1 as LGHNA and CDR2 as YSLEER. V was trimmed by 1 base and J by 2 bases, leaving 12 bases between them. The CDR3 covers 15 residues. CDR3 nucleotide sequence: TGCGCCAGCAGCCAAGCCACAGGGGAGGCCTACGAGCAGTACTTC. It is translated as CASSQATGEAYEQYF.

This clone was observed once. This chain connects TRBV19 to TRBJ1-2, with unresolved D. Trimming removed 7 bases from V and 1 base from J, with 7 bases in between. From germline, CDR1 is LNHDA and CDR2 SQIVND (reference sequence). The CDR3 is 12 amino acids. In nucleotides, the CDR3 is TGTGCCAGTACGAATTTTAACTATGGCTACACCTTC. Amino acid sequence: CASTNFNYGYTF.

J is TRBJ2-7 and V is TRBV7-2; perhaps TRBD2 as D (5 bases). The length of the CDR3 is 14 residues. With 2 bases removed from V and 7 bases from J, the gap between germline ends came to 15 bases. The germline CDR1 and CDR2 sequences are SGHTA and FQGNSA. The CDR3, as DNA: TGTGCCAGCAGCTTATCTTTGGCATCGGGAGAGCAGTACTTC. This translates into CASSLSLASGEQYF.

The CDR3 loop reads CASSENSGRGGEQYF. The CDR3 DNA sequence: TGTGCCAGCAGTGAAAACAGCGGGAGAGGTGGCGAGCAGTACTTC. This sequence joins TRBV6-1 and TRBJ2-7; 8 positions match TRBD2. J gave up 6 bases and V 2 bases, and 9 bases lay outside the gene matches. CDR3 length equals 15 residues. CDR1 MNHNS and CDR2 SASEGT come from the germline V gene.

This sequence joins TRBV6-5 and TRBJ1-1, with D maybe TRBD1 (5 bases). Trimming cost V 2 bases and J 5 bases, with 9 bases left between them. The CDR3 is made up of 13 amino acids. Germline V CDR1 and CDR2: MNHEY, SVGAGI. CDR3 in DNA: TGTGCCAGCAGTTACCTGGGGGGAACTGAAGCTTTCTTT. Protein sequence: CASSYLGGTEAFF.

V and J are TRBV9 and TRBJ2-2; 8 bases fit TRBD2. V lost 0 bases and J lost 3; bases outside the gene matches: 4. The CDR3 covers 16 residues. Germline V gene lookup returns CDR1 SGDLS and CDR2 YYNGEE. For the CDR3, the DNA is TGTGCCAGCAGCGTAGTCGGGAGGGCGGACACCGGGGAGCTGTTTTTT. Encoded protein: CASSVVGRADTGELFF.

This clone was seen only a few times. This chain joins TRBV6-2 or TRBV6-3 and TRBJ2-2, with D uncertain. Germline CDR1 reads MNHEY; CDR2 reads SVGEGT. The CDR3 extends over 15 amino acids. V was clipped by 6 bases and J by 7 bases, with 18 bases between them. The CDR3, as DNA: TGTGCCAGCAGCGCTAACGCCAGGCGGTTCGGGGAGCTGTTTTTT. This encodes CASSANARRFGELFF.

V and J are TRBV7-8 and TRBJ1-1; TRBD1 might be the D (5 bases). From germline, CDR1 is SGHVS and CDR2 FQNEAQ. The V and J ends lost 3 bases and 1 base respectively, with 9 bases between them. This CDR3 has 14 residues. For the CDR3, the DNA is TGTGCCAGCAGCTTCCGGACACCGAACACTGAAGCTTTCTTT. This sequence encodes CASSFRTPNTEAFF. The full variable domain, its missing parts supplied by reference TRBV7-8 and TRBJ1-1, is GAGVSQSPRYKVAKRGQDVALRCDPISGHVSLFWYQQALGQGPEFLTYFQNEAQLDKSGLPSDRFFAERPEGSVSTLKIQRTQQEDSAVYLCASSFRTPNTEAFFGQGTRLTVV.

In this sample, this clone turned up a few times. The V gene is TRBV27, the J gene TRBJ1-3; D perhaps matches TRBD1 (5 bases). The CDR3 is 14 residues long. Trimming stripped 6 bases from V and 5 bases from J, with 14 bases between. Germline CDR1 is MNHEY and CDR2 is SMNVEV (reference sequence). The CDR3 is CASSPGSPRNTIYF. The CDR3 nucleotides read TGTGCCAGCAGCCCAGGGAGTCCCAGAAACACCATATATTTT.